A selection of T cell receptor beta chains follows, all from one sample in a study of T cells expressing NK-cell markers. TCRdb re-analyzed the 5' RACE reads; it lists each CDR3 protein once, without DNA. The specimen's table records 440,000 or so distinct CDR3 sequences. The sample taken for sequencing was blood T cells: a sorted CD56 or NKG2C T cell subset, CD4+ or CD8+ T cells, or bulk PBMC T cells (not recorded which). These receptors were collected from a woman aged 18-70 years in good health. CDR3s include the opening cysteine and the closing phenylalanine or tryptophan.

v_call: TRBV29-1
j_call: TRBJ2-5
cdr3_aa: CSVEGQQETQYF

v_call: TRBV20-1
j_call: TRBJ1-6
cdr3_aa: CSAPQGHNSPLHF

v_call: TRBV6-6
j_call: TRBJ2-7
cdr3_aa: CASSYNRGDEQYF

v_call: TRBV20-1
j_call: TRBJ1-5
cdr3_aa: CSARESNQPQHF

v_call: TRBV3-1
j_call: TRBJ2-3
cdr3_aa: CASSHWAGGDTDTQYF

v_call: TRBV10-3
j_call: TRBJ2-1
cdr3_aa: CAFRLCGPQTSSYNEQFF

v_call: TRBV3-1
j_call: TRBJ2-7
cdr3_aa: CASSQGSTGKLGYEQYF

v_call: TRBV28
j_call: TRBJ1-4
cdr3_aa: CASSLWGSRERLFF

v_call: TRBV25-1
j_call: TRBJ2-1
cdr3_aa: CASSWGGGVNEQFF

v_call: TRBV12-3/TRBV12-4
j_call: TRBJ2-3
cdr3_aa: CASTDRGQSDTQYF

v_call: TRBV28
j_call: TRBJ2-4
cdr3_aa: CASSAPNRGDIQYF

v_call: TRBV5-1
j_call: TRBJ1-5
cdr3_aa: CASSLDSLNQPQHF

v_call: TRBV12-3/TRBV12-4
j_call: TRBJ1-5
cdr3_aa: CASRGQAHSNQPQHF

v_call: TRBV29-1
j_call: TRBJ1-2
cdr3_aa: CSVGAVLANYGYTF

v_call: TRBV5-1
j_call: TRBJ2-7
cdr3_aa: CASSLPYGQGSRYEQYF

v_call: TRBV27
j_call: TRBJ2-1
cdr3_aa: CASSGINKGPQQFF

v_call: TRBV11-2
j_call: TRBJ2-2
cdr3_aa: CASNRGGTGELFF

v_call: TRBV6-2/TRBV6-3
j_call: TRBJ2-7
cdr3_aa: CASSYGGYGHSSYEQYF

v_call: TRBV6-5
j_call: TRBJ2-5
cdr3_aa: CASSYDEGPETQYF